A single sample is the source of the 10 T cell receptor beta chains below, sequenced in a study of T cells in Graves' hyperthyroidism and ophthalmopathy. The CDR3 regions of TCR beta were amplified from RNA transcripts. First-round RT-PCR targeting the TCR CDR3 was performed with the HTBI primer set. MiXCR, applied by TCRdb to the multiplex PCR reads, yields one record per CDR3 protein. Of roughly 500,000 distinct CDR3 sequences listed, around 22% were seen once; the top ten hold around 11%. Sequencing used blood. Receptor source: a woman aged 25 to 39 with Graves' ophthalmopathy.

The V and J genes are TRBV12-3 or TRBV12-4 and TRBJ2-7; 11 positions agree with TRBD1. V gave up 1 base and J gave up 4 bases; unmatched junction bases: 9. The CDR3 sequence is 17 residues long. In DNA form, the CDR3 reads TGTGCCAGCAGTTTAGGACGGGGACAGGGGGGGTTGTACGAGCAGTACTTC. This gives the protein CASSLGRGQGGLYEQYF.

This clonotype occurred many times. The chain links TRBV12-3 or TRBV12-4 to TRBJ1-2; maybe TRBD1 (5 bases). Trimming took off 5 bases at V and 8 bases at J, with 12 bases between the two ends. The CDR3 is made up of 12 amino acids. CDR3 loop: CASSLGTEGYTF. The CDR3 DNA is TGTGCCAGCAGTCTGGGGACGGAGGGCTACACCTTC.

This clonotype occurred many times. This chain uses TRBV6-1 with TRBJ1-3; D remains ambiguous. The CDR3 covers 13 residues. Germline V CDR1 and CDR2: MNHNS, SASEGT. Trimming took off 7 bases at V and 2 bases at J, with 9 bases between the two ends. The CDR3 bases are TGTGCCAGCAAGGAGAGTGCTGGAAACACCATATATTTT. Protein product: CASKESAGNTIYF.

This clonotype has just a few counts. V and J are TRBV6-1 and TRBJ2-5; D may be TRBD2 (6 bases). Germline-derived CDR1 and CDR2 are MNHNS and SASEGT. The V and J ends lost 3 bases and 1 base respectively, with 9 bases between them. The length of the CDR3 is 14 residues. The CDR3 nucleotides read TGTGCCAGCAGTGAGGGACTCGCCCAAGAGACCCAGTACTTC. This gives the protein CASSEGLAQETQYF.

Many counts were recorded for this clonotype. The chain has TRBV13 and TRBJ2-5, with a tentative D call TRBD1 (6 bases). The germline CDR1 and CDR2 sequences are PRHDT and FYEKMQ (reference sequence). V was pared by 5 bases and J by 1 base, with 20 bases between. The CDR3 extends over 17 amino acids. CDR3 in amino acids: CASSLRDRGSFQETQYF. For the CDR3, the DNA is TGTGCCAGCAGCCTCCGAGATAGGGGGAGTTTCCAAGAGACCCAGTACTTC.

This clonotype was observed a few times. The chain carries TRBV27 and TRBJ2-5; D unresolved. Deletions cut 6 bases from V and 5 bases from J, with 13 bases between. In germline, CDR1 is MNHEY, CDR2 SMNVEV (reference sequence). The CDR3 has 13 residues. CDR3 in amino acids: CASSGWAQETQYF. For the CDR3, the DNA is TGTGCCAGCAGCGGGTGGGCCCAGGAGACCCAGTACTTC.

This clonotype was seen many times. The V gene is TRBV7-3, the J gene TRBJ2-5; TRBD2 matches 8 bases. Per the germline V gene, CDR1 is SGHTA and CDR2 is FQGTGA. V was clipped by 5 bases and J by 4 bases; unmatched bases: 6. The length of the CDR3 is 14 residues. The CDR3 reads CASSTVGGAETQYF. In nucleotides, the CDR3 is TGTGCCAGCAGCACTGTCGGGGGGGCAGAGACCCAGTACTTC.

The sample holds many counts of this clonotype. The junction and the germline gene differ at one end; a read error may be behind it. The CDR3 reads CASSSVSSENTRELFF. CDR3 nucleotides: TGTGCCAGCAGTTCGGTCTCTAGCGAGAACACCAGGGAGCTGTTTTTT. The rearrangement uses TRBV6-2 or TRBV6-3 and TRBJ2-2; TRBD2 is a possible D gene (6 bases). Germline-derived CDR1 and CDR2 are MNHEY and SVGEGT. This CDR3 is built from 16 residues.

The count of this clonotype is one. This sequence joins TRBV14 and TRBJ2-7, with 8 bases lining up with TRBD2. Germline V gene sequence: CDR1 SGHDN, CDR2 FVKESK. J gave up 2 bases and V 5 bases, and 8 bases lay outside the gene matches. The CDR3 sequence is 15 residues long. The CDR3 region is CASSFRSGRTYEQYF. In DNA form, the CDR3 reads TGTGCCAGCAGCTTCCGGAGCGGGAGAACCTACGAGCAGTACTTC.

This clonotype was recorded many times. V and J are TRBV7-6 and TRBJ2-2, with D unclear. This CDR3 is 15 amino acids long. Germline CDR1 reads SGHVS; CDR2 reads FNYEAQ. V lost 7 bases and J lost 5, with 17 bases in between. This chain's CDR3 is CASTPLEGNTGELFF. The CDR3 bases are TGTGCCAGCACCCCATTAGAAGGGAATACCGGGGAGCTGTTTTTT.